These 8 T cell receptor beta chains share one sample of origin, sequenced in a study of metastatic and nonmetastatic thyroid tumors. Using MiXCR, TCRdb reanalyzed the PCR reads. The sample holds about 28,000 clones, around 15% seen once. Nobody among the patients had been given any treatment before thyroid surgery. The material sequenced was blood. Receptors originate from a female donor with papillary thyroid cancer or a benign thyroid nodule (not recorded which). Some clones in this sample may be carry-over from other donors' samples.

This clone showed up many times. The chain combines TRBV7-2 with TRBJ1-2; TRBD1 might be the D (6 bases). The CDR3 is made up of 19 amino acids. Germline V gene sequence: CDR1 SGHTA, CDR2 FQGNSA. With 0 bases removed from V and 0 bases from J, the gap between germline ends came to 20 bases. DNA of the CDR3: TGTGCCAGCAGCTTAGCGACAGCCGGAGGAGGGGGACCTAACTATGGCTACACCTTC. This translates into CASSLATAGGGGPNYGYTF.

This clone was detected many times. This chain's CDR3 is CSSRQGGTDTQYF. In DNA form, the CDR3 reads TGCAGCTCCAGACAGGGGGGTACAGATACGCAGTATTTT. V is TRBV29-1 and J is TRBJ2-3, with 9 bases lining up with TRBD1. Trimming removed 8 bases from V and 3 bases from J; junction bases left unmatched: 6. This CDR3 region has 13 residues. Germline V gives CDR1 SQVTM, CDR2 ANQGSEA.

This clone was seen many times. The chain employs TRBV11-2 and TRBJ2-1, with a weak D call TRBD2 (6 bases). V gave up 4 bases and J gave up 0 bases, with 16 bases separating them. This CDR3 is built from 17 residues. Germline assignment: CDR1 SGHAT and CDR2 FQNNGV. The CDR3 reads CASSSQSGLHSYNEQFF. CDR3 in DNA: TGTGCCAGCAGCTCTCAGTCGGGACTCCACTCCTACAATGAGCAGTTCTTC.

The V call is TRBV11-2, the J call TRBJ2-1; 7 nucleotides line up with TRBD1. The CDR3 sequence is 15 residues long. J lost 5 bases, V lost 4 bases, and 8 bases had no gene match. Germline V gene data show CDR1 as SGHAT and CDR2 as FQNNGV. This CDR3 reads CASSSRGGVNNEQFF. CDR3 in DNA: TGTGCCAGCAGCTCCCGAGGGGGCGTTAACAATGAGCAGTTCTTC.

This clone was seen only a few times. The rearrangement links TRBV5-1 to TRBJ1-6; no firm D call. Deletions cut 0 bases from V and 1 base from J, with 5 bases between. Germline V lookup: CDR1 SGHRS, CDR2 YFSETQ. The CDR3 consists of 15 residues. CDR3: CASSLGSSYNSPLHF. The DNA of the CDR3 is TGCGCCAGCAGCTTGGGGTCGTCCTATAATTCACCCCTCCACTTT.

This clone is medium-sized by share. The V gene is TRBV28, the J gene TRBJ2-7; TRBD2 matches at 7 bases. Per germline, CDR1 MDHEN and CDR2 SYDVKM. The CDR3 spans 16 residues. Trimming removed 2 bases from V and 3 bases from J; junction bases left unmatched: 10. The CDR3 DNA reads TGTGCCAGCAGTTTAGGGGGACTACTACAACACTACGAGCAGTACTTC. This gives the protein CASSLGGLLQHYEQYF.

This clone was found many times. This chain joins TRBV4-2 and TRBJ2-3; TRBD1 is a possible D gene (6 bases). The V end was cut by 0 bases, the J end by 7 bases, with 11 bases between. This CDR3 has 14 amino acids. Germline assignment: CDR1 LGHNA and CDR2 YNFKEQ. The CDR3 region is CASSQDQGRYTQYF. As DNA, the CDR3 is TGTGCCAGCAGCCAAGATCAGGGGAGATATACGCAGTATTTT.

This clone has at least ten counts. This chain links TRBV6-5 with TRBJ2-2, with D perhaps TRBD1 or TRBD2 (5 bases each). CDR1 is MNHEY and CDR2 is SVGAGI in the germline V gene. The V end lost 3 bases, the J end lost 4 bases, and 12 bases lay between the germline ends. The CDR3 loop spans 15 amino acids. CDR3 in DNA: TGTGCCAGCAGTTATCAGTGGGACCGCACCGGGGAGCTGTTTTTT. It codes for CASSYQWDRTGELFF.